This TCR beta chain originates from a study of CXCR3-negative and CXCR3-positive naive CD8 T cells. The study's findings and limits: Diversity in memory CD8+ cells fell much lower than the comparably high levels seen in both naive subsets.

With respect to this clonotype: Its antigen is as yet unknown.

Naive CD8+ T cells showed CD45RO-CCR7+CD27+CD95-. Libraries of TRB cDNA were made by 5' RACE and carried UMIs. TCRdb reworked the 5' RACE reads into one entry per CDR3 protein, no DNA. Its listing shows around 50,000 distinct CDR3 sequences. This receptor was obtained from a human donor in good health. Some clones in this sample may be carry-over from other donors' samples. Specimen: naive CXCR3- CD8+ T cells from blood. Subset defined: CD45RO-CCR7+CD27+CD95- naive CD8+ T cells lacking CXCR3 (TNR3-).

The CDR3 spells CASSDSEFTEAFF. The rearrangement links TRBV6-4 to TRBJ1-1. This CDR3 has 13 residues. Looked up from germline, CDR1 is MRHNA and CDR2 is SNTAGT.